This T cell receptor beta chain was sequenced during a study of blood T cell repertoires in COVID-19 (dated by TCRdb to 2018 to 2021). About the study as a whole: Samples covering the acute and convalescent phases of COVID-19 were provided by collaborators in the United States, Italy and Spain. Subjects who had been exposed to COVID-19, were actively infected with it, or had recovered from it provided the deeply sampled blood TCRbeta repertoires that made up the dataset. Where HLA class I and class II types were available, the types were taken from metadata supplied by the sample provider, not from assay-based typing. The sample metadata nearly always contained a de-identified subject ID, COVID-19 status, age in years and sex. The samples were drawn from two sources: the first 160 participants of the ongoing ImmuneRACE study, and over 950 subjects contributed by 6 global collaborators. The repertoires were made available in a free public database intended to serve as a resource for research on the immune response to SARS-CoV-2. The material from the prospective study consisted of cDNA or gDNA derived from T cells, B-cell-depleted T cells, or PBMCs.

The immunoSEQ Assay, a bias-controlled multiplex PCR, was used to amplify TCRbeta CDR3 regions from genomic DNA. Per the authors' processing: Nucleated cell counts per sample were estimated from amplification of reference gene primers within the assay. Sequence reads were collapsed and filtered to measure the absolute abundance of every unique TCRbeta CDR3 rearrangement. For each sample, productive Simpson clonality was calculated as the square root of Simpson's diversity index across productive rearrangements. This immuneACCESS table, as held by TCRdb, lists in-frame sequences with V and J called but not all clones. Of the missing ones, under half trace to an unresolved V gene in checked studies; the others have no known cause. The V and J calls and clone size were taken over from that table, and D and trimming were inferred from the DNA. This sample holds 310,000 or so clones; around 91% were observed only once. Jointly, the top ten make up around a tenth of the sample.

The CDR3 measures 13 amino acids from cysteine to phenylalanine. The sequence is cut down to CDR3 DNA, 39 bases in frame from base 1. The germline V gene specifies LGHNA as CDR1 and YSLEER as CDR2. V has 0 bases trimmed and J has 9 bases trimmed; junction bases matching no gene number 4. This clone was seen just once. Its antigen is still unknown. No much larger clonotype is one base removed from it; base qualities were not supplied. Study-level results and caveats: How much clinical and demographic metadata was included differed by source and by participant, and the metadata was provided uncurated.

In the prospective study, participants were roughly 18 to 100 years old, resided in fewer than 25 geographic areas of the United States, and were enrolled through a virtual design. In the prospective study, cohorts were assigned on the basis of participant-reported clinical history obtained from a screening survey and a study questionnaire. Recovered participants in ImmuneRACE Cohort 3 were defined as having two consecutive negative NP/OP PCR tests, clearance from a healthcare professional, or resolution of symptoms. Each participant in the prospective study had whole blood, serum and a nasopharyngeal or oropharyngeal swab collected by mobile phlebotomists. Participants in the prospective study had the option to provide additional blood draws and questionnaires over a 2-month period. Before DNA extraction, prospective study blood samples were shipped either frozen or at room temperature.

The rearrangement joined TRBV4-3 to TRBJ2-5, with 7 bases in between that match TRBD2. Sequencing used PBMCs or T cells enriched from blood (not recorded which). The clonotype was recovered from a woman aged 35 to 49 who had recovered from COVID-19. The DNA sequence follows: TGCGCCAGCAGCCAAGATTACCGGGGGGCCCAGTACTTC. Translated, this gives CASSQDYRGAQYF.